A selection of T cell receptor beta chains follows, all from one sample in a study of OX40 agonist ivuxolimab in advanced cancers. Using immunoSEQ multiplex PCR, the repertoire was profiled, and TCRdb retains in-frame clones only, with some absent. Among 65,000 to 95,000 clones, 65% to 85% were seen once, and the ten largest hold around 0.76%. Sample: CD4+ or CD8+ T cells sorted from blood, taken in a trial of the OX40 agonist ivuxolimab. These receptors came from an adult with an advanced solid tumor such as melanoma, head and neck, liver or kidney cancer. The CDR3 runs from the conserved cysteine through the conserved F or W. The D gene is left open where the match is weak. A clone size is listed for some rows: how often the clone was seen (once, few, many), or a class if it is expanded.

TRBV7-3	few	.	TRBJ2-1	13	TGTGCCAGCAGCTTATCAGGTTACGATGAGCAGTTCTTC	CASSLSGYDEQFF
TRBV9	.	TRBD1	TRBJ1-1	14	TGTGCCAGCAGTCTGGAGACAGGGTCCAGTGGTGCTTTCTTT	CASSLETGSSGAFF
TRBV6-5	.	TRBD1	TRBJ2-5	15	TGTGCCAGCAGTTACTCCAGGGACAGAAAAGAGACCCAGTACTTC	CASSYSRDRKETQYF
TRBV29-1	.	TRBD2	TRBJ2-1	16	TGCAGCGCGCTTGTAGCGGGCGCTAGCTCCTACAATGAGCAGTTCTTC	CSALVAGASSYNEQFF
TRBV5-1	few	.	TRBJ1-6	15	TGCGCCAGCAGCCCCCGGACCCCCGGGGATTCACCCCTCCACTTT	CASSPRTPGDSPLHF
TRBV19	.	.	TRBJ2-1	13	TGTGCCAGTAGGGTGTCTAACGGGGGATTTGGGTTCTTC	CASRVSNGGFGFF
TRBV15	.	.	TRBJ1-4	18	TGTGCCACCAGCAGAGATGGGGTGGGAGGGGCTAGCGGTGAAAAACTGTTTTTT	CATSRDGVGGASGEKLFF
TRBV5-3	.	TRBD1	TRBJ1-4	13	TGTGCCAGAAGCTACAGGGGCCCTGAAAAACTGTTTTTT	CARSYRGPEKLFF
TRBV6-6	.	.	TRBJ1-4	13	TGTGCCAGCAGTTACTCGAGCGGGGAAAAACTGTTTTTT	CASSYSSGEKLFF
TRBV6-5	.	TRBD1	TRBJ1-3	15	TGTGCCAGCAGTTACTCGACAGGGACTGGAAACACCATATATTTT	CASSYSTGTGNTIYF
TRBV6-6	.	.	TRBJ1-4	15	TGTGCCAGCAGACTGAAGGGGACAACTAATGAAAAACTGTTTTTT	CASRLKGTTNEKLFF